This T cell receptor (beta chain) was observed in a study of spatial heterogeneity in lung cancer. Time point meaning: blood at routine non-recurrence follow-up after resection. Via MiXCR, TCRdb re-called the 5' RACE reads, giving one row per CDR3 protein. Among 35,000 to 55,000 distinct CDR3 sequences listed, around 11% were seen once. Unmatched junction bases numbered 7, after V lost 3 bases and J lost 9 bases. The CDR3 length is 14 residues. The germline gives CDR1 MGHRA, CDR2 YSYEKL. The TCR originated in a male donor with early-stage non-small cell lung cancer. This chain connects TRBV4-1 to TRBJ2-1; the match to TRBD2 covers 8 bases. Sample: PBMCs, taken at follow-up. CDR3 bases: TGCGCCAGCAGCCAGGCAAGCGGGAGCGGTGAGCAGTTCTTC. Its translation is CASSQASGSGEQFF.